These T cell receptor beta chains were read from a single sample in a study of vaccination and CD4 T cells after COVID-19. Antigens of these TCRs are unknown. TCRdb reanalysed the PCR reads using MiXCR and keeps one entry per CDR3 protein. The repertoire has around 21,000 distinct CDR3 sequences, less than 60% of them found once; the top ten carry around 2.5%. The sample in question was CD4+ T cells from blood, cultured in vitro, obtained after SARS-CoV-2 vaccination. These receptors were obtained from a human donor who had recovered from COVID-19. CDR3s include the opening cysteine and the closing phenylalanine or tryptophan. A D gene is named only where the DNA matches it firmly. Size is omitted from some rows. Given values are once, few, many or a class for expanded clones.

V	size	J	D	DNA	CDR3
TRBV27	.	TRBJ2-7	.	TGTGCCAGCAGGCCGAACGGGGGCTACGAGCAGTACTTC	CASRPNGGYEQYF
TRBV6-2/TRBV6-3	few	TRBJ2-5	.	TGTGCCAGCAGTTACTCGGTGGAGACCCAGTACTTC	CASSYSVETQYF
TRBV19	few	TRBJ1-5	TRBD1	TGTGCCAGTAGTCTGGGGACAGGGGACCAGCCCCAGCATTTT	CASSLGTGDQPQHF
TRBV7-9	.	TRBJ1-2	.	TGTGCCAGCAGCGTCCAGGGACGGGAGGATACTAACTATGGCTACACCTTC	CASSVQGREDTNYGYTF
TRBV6-5	.	TRBJ2-1	.	TGTGCCAGCAGTTGGGGGGGCGGCAGATACAATGAGCAGTTCTTC	CASSWGGGRYNEQFF
TRBV6-1	few	TRBJ2-1	TRBD2	TGTGCCAGCACCCGAACTAGCGGGGGGTACAATGAGCAGTTCTTC	CASTRTSGGYNEQFF
TRBV11-3	once	TRBJ2-3	.	TGTGCCAGCAGCTTAGATCCATCGGGGTTGGGAGGAGATACGCAGTATTTT	CASSLDPSGLGGDTQYF
TRBV29-1	.	TRBJ1-1	.	TGCAGCGTTGAAAGGGGAGGGGTAAACACTGAAGCTTTCTTT	CSVERGGVNTEAFF
TRBV20-1	few	TRBJ1-5	.	TGCAGTGCTAGTGGGGTGGTGGGGGGCAATCAGCCCCAGCATTTT	CSASGVVGGNQPQHF
TRBV20-1	.	TRBJ1-5	.	TGCAGTGCTAATCAGGGGAGGAATCAGCCCCAGCATTTT	CSANQGRNQPQHF
TRBV7-3	few	TRBJ1-1	TRBD1	TGTGCCAGCAGCCATACAGGGGGCCAGGAAGCTTTCTTT	CASSHTGGQEAFF
TRBV29-1	.	TRBJ2-5	.	TGCAGCGTGCCGGGCGCACAGGGTTCTACGGAGACCCAGTACTTC	CSVPGAQGSTETQYF
TRBV20-1	.	TRBJ2-7	.	TGCAGTGCTAGAGATCTACATCTAGCGACCTACGAGCAGTACTTC	CSARDLHLATYEQYF
TRBV6-1	.	TRBJ1-5	.	TGTGCCAGCAGCAGGGGAAGCGCGGCTCAGCCCCAGCATTTT	CASSRGSAAQPQHF
TRBV7-2	medium-sized	TRBJ1-2	TRBD1	TGTGCCAGCAGTCAGGACAGGGCTGGCTACACCTTC	CASSQDRAGYTF
TRBV25-1	.	TRBJ1-2	.	TGTGCCAGCAGTCCTGCCGGGGACTATGGCTACACCTTC	CASSPAGDYGYTF
TRBV27	few	TRBJ1-1	.	TGTGCCAGCAGACCCGGGGTCCGGGGGAAGACTGAAGCTTTCTTT	CASRPGVRGKTEAFF
TRBV19	.	TRBJ1-1	.	TGTGCCAGTAGTATAGACGGGAACACTGAAGCTTTCTTT	CASSIDGNTEAFF
TRBV6-1	few	TRBJ1-1	.	TGTGCCAGCAGTGAACGAGGGAGGGCACACACTGAAGCTTTCTTT	CASSERGRAHTEAFF
TRBV6-2/TRBV6-3	few	TRBJ2-1	.	TGTGCCAGCAGGGAGGTCAATGAGCAGTTCTTC	CASREVNEQFF
TRBV7-8	.	TRBJ2-3	.	TGTGCCAGCAGCTTAGCGCTCGCGGGGCGTCCTAGCACAGATACGCAGTATTTT	CASSLALAGRPSTDTQYF
TRBV7-6	.	TRBJ1-6	.	TGTGCCAGCAGCTTACAGGGGAGCCGGGGGAATTCACCCCTCCACTTT	CASSLQGSRGNSPLHF
TRBV11-2	.	TRBJ2-1	.	TGTGCCAGCAGCTTGCCGGTATCAGGGGCCCATGAGCAGTTCTTC	CASSLPVSGAHEQFF
TRBV11-3	few	TRBJ2-7	TRBD2	TGTGCCAGCACCCGTGGGACTAGCGGGGCCTACGAGCAGTACTTC	CASTRGTSGAYEQYF
TRBV19	.	TRBJ1-1	.	TGTGCCAGTAGTACCCAGGTGAGGGGGGAAGCTTTCTTT	CASSTQVRGEAFF
TRBV6-1	.	TRBJ2-2	.	TGTGCCAGCAGCACGGTCACCGGGGAGCTGTTTTTT	CASSTVTGELFF
TRBV6-1	.	TRBJ2-7	TRBD2	TGTGCCAGCAGAGGGACTAGCGGGAGGACCCACGAGCAGTACTTC	CASRGTSGRTHEQYF
TRBV6-5	.	TRBJ1-2	TRBD1	TGTGCCAGCAGTTACTCGACGGGACAGGACATTCATTATGGCTACACCTTC	CASSYSTGQDIHYGYTF
TRBV19	few	TRBJ2-5	.	TGTGCCAGTAGTACTACAGGGAGAAGTGGTCGGGAGACCCAGTACTTC	CASSTTGRSGRETQYF
TRBV10-3	few	TRBJ1-1	.	TGTGCCATCTCCGGAGGGCAGGGGAACACTGAAGCTTTCTTT	CAISGGQGNTEAFF
TRBV2	.	TRBJ1-5	.	TGTGCCAGCAGGGGGGACTTTCCAAATCAGCCCCAGCATTTT	CASRGDFPNQPQHF
TRBV20-1	.	TRBJ1-5	.	TGCAGTGCTAGAGAGACCCAGGGGCCTGATCAGCCCCAGCATTTT	CSARETQGPDQPQHF
TRBV6-1	.	TRBJ2-3	.	TGTGCCAGCAGTGAGACAGGATACACGCAGTATTTT	CASSETGYTQYF
TRBV20-1	.	TRBJ1-1	.	TGCAGTGCCGAAGCCCATTTGCGCGCGGACACTGAAGCTTTCTTT	CSAEAHLRADTEAFF
TRBV6-4	.	TRBJ1-6	.	TGTGCCAGCAGTGACTCCAGGGGTTCACCCCTCCACTTT	CASSDSRGSPLHF
TRBV18	.	TRBJ1-1	TRBD1	TGTGCCAGCTCACCACTGCCAGGGGGTAACACTGAAGCTTTCTTT	CASSPLPGGNTEAFF
TRBV19	few	TRBJ2-2	.	TGTGCCAGTAAGGTGCATTGGAACACCGGGGAGCTGTTTTTT	CASKVHWNTGELFF
TRBV9	once	TRBJ1-1	.	TGTGCCAGCAGCAGACCCCGAGGGGGACAAGAGACTGAAGCTTTCTTT	CASSRPRGGQETEAFF
TRBV28	.	TRBJ2-1	TRBD2	TGTGCCAGCAGTTTAGGACTAGCGGGAGGGCAGGCCCAGTTCTTC	CASSLGLAGGQAQFF
TRBV7-6	.	TRBJ2-5	.	TGTGCCAGCAGCTTCGCGTCAGCAAGGGAGACCCAGTACTTC	CASSFASARETQYF
TRBV5-1	.	TRBJ1-2	TRBD1	TGCGCCAGCAGCTTCGGACAGGTCAACTATGGCTACACCTTC	CASSFGQVNYGYTF
TRBV4-1	few	TRBJ1-1	.	TGCGCCAGCAGCCAAGACCAGGGTTATACTGAAGCTTTCTTT	CASSQDQGYTEAFF
TRBV20-1	.	TRBJ2-4	.	TGCAGTGCGTTTGACCCAGGTTTAGCCAAAAACATTCAGTACTTC	CSAFDPGLAKNIQYF
TRBV19	few	TRBJ2-5	.	TGTGCCAGTAGTATAGCTGGCACTAGCGAGACCCAGTACTTC	CASSIAGTSETQYF